The source of this T cell receptor beta chain is a study of OX40 agonist ivuxolimab in advanced cancers. Background for the entire study: Ivuxolimab, which targeted the costimulatory receptor OX40 (CD134), was an agonistic, fully human IgG2 monoclonal antibody. A male proportion of around 81% and a mean age of around 60 years, ranging from about 20 to 79, were recorded for the dose-escalation cohort. Three dose-escalation patients achieved partial responses, one with hepatocellular carcinoma and two with cutaneous melanoma. The purpose of peripheral TCRbeta sequencing was to test whether ivuxolimab changed TCR sequence diversity and led to clonal T-cell expansion. The paper covers the monotherapy dose-escalation part of the phase I ivuxolimab trial, which included N = 52 patients. Of the roughly 52 dose-escalation patients, hepatocellular carcinoma was present in around 20, melanoma in roughly 15, renal cell carcinoma in 9 and head and neck cancer in 9. Intravenous ivuxolimab was administered to patients every 2 weeks at six dose levels: 0.01, 0.1, 0.3, 1.5, 3 and 10 mg/kg. Patients were allowed to have had prior anti-PD-1, anti-PD-L1 or anti-CTLA-4 therapy, and 30% to 40% of the dose-escalation patients had previously received checkpoint inhibitors. General study outcomes and caveats: At doses of 0.1 to 3.0 mg/kg, clonal expansion of both CD4+ and CD8+ blood T cells was observed from baseline to week 6. After ivuxolimab, CD8+ T cells had more expanded clones than CD4+ T cells on average. The antigen specificity of the peripheral T cells that underwent clonal expansion was not determined. Low levels of normalized T-cell clonal expansion were also seen in some patients who did not respond. In the 0.1-3.0 mg/kg groups, partial responders were among the patients with the lowest normalized peripheral clonal expansion, particularly in CD8+ T cells.

The trial excluded patients who had a history of autoimmune disease or who were on systemic immunosuppression. Peripheral blood for TCR sequencing was collected from all dose cohorts at baseline, on cycle 4 day 1, and on cycle 7 day 1. Samples were obtained from an open-label, multicenter, first-in-human phase I dose-escalation trial of ivuxolimab. Adults with locally advanced or metastatic head and neck squamous cell, hepatocellular, melanoma or renal cell carcinoma were enrolled in the trial. Before TCR sequencing, CD4+ T cells and CD8+ T cells were sorted from peripheral blood as separate populations. Regarding this clone: No antigen is known for it. Base qualities are missing; no much larger clone stands one base away.

The germline V gene gives CDR1 as SGHDT and CDR2 as YYEEEE. From the cysteine through the phenylalanine, the CDR3 covers 16 amino acids. Only the CDR3 part of the read is kept: 48 bases, read in frame from the first base. Trimming at the junction amounts to 3 bases on V and 0 bases on J, and the germline ends lie 15 bases apart. Genomic DNA was isolated from the sorted cells so that the TCRbeta CDR3 region could be sequenced. TCRbeta CDR3 regions were sequenced using the immunoSEQ Assay. TCRdb retrieved this table from immuneACCESS and kept in-frame rearrangements only. Not all clones are present; in checked studies, unresolved V genes account for under half, and no reason is known for the remainder. This sample gives 25,000 to 30,000 clones in total; over 75% of them show up just once. About a quarter of the sample lies in the top ten.

The sequenced sample was CD4+ or CD8+ T cells sorted from blood, obtained in a trial of the OX40 agonist ivuxolimab. The receptor chain draws on TRBV5-6 and TRBJ2-5; tentative D gene TRBD2, with 6 bases matching. The sequence derives from an adult with an advanced solid tumor such as melanoma, head and neck, liver or kidney cancer. The sequenced DNA is TGTGCCAGCAGCTGGTTAGCGGTCAAATACCAAGAGACCCAGTACTTC. This encodes CASSWLAVKYQETQYF. Full variable domain (CDR3 extended with the reference TRBV5-6 and TRBJ2-5 proteins): DAGVTQSPTHLIKTRGQQVTLRCSPKSGHDTVSWYQQALGQGPQFIFQYYEEEERQRGNFPDRFSGHQFPNYSSELNVNALLLGDSALYLCASSWLAVKYQETQYFGPGTRLLVL.